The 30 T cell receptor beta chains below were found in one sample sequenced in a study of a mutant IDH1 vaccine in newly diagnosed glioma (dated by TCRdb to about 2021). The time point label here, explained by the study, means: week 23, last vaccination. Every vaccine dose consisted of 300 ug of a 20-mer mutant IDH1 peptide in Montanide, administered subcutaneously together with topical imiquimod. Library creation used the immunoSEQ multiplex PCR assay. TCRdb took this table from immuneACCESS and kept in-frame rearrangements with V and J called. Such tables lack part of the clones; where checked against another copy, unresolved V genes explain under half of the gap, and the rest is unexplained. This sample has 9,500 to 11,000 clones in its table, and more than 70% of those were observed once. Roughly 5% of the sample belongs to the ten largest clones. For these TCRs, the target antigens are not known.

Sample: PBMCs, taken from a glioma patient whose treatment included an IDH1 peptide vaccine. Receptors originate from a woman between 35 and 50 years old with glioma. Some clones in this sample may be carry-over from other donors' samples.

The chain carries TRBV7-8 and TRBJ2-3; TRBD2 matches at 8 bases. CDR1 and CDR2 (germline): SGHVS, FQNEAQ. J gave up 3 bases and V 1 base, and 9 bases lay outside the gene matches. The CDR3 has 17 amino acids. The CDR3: CASSLDTTSGRTDTQYF. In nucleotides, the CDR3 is TGTGCCAGCAGCTTAGATACTACCAGCGGGAGAACAGATACGCAGTATTTT.

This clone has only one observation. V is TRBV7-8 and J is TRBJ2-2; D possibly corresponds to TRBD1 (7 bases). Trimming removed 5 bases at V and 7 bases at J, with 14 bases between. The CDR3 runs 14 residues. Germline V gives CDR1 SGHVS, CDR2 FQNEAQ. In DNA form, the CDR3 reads TGTGCCAGCAGCCCTCAGGGGGGATACGGGGAGCTGTTTTTT. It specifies CASSPQGGYGELFF.

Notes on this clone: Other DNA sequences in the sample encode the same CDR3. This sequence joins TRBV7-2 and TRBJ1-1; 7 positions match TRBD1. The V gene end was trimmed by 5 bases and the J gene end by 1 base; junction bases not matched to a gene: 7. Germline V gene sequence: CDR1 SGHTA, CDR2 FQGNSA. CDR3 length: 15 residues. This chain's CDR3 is CASSPPTGKNTEAFF. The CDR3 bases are TGTGCCAGCAGCCCGCCGACAGGGAAGAACACTGAAGCTTTCTTT.

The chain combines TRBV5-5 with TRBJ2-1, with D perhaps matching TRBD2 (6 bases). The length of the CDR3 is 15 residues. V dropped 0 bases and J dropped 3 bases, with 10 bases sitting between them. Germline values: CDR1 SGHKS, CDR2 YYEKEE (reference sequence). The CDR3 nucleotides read TGTGCCAGCAGCTTGGCCGCGCGGGACTACAATGAGCAGTTCTTC. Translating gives CASSLAARDYNEQFF. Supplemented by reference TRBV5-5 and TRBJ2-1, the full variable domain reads DAGVTQSPTHLIKTRGQQVTLRCSPISGHKSVSWYQQVLGQGPQFIFQYYEKEERGRGNFPDRFSARQFPNYSSELNVNALLLGDSALYLCASSLAARDYNEQFFGPGTRLTVL.

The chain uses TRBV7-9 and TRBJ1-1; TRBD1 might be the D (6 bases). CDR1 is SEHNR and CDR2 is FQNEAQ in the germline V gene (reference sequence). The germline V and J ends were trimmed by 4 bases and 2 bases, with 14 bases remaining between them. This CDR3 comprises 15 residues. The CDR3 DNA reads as TGTGCCAGCAGCTCCCTCCAGGGGATCAACACTGAAGCTTTCTTT. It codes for CASSSLQGINTEAFF.

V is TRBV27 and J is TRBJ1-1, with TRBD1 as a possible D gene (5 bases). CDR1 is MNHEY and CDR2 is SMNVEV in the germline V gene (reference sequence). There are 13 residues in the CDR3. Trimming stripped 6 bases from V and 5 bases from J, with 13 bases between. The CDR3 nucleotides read TGTGCCAGCAGGGGATCTGGGGGAACTGAAGCTTTCTTT. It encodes CASRGSGGTEAFF.

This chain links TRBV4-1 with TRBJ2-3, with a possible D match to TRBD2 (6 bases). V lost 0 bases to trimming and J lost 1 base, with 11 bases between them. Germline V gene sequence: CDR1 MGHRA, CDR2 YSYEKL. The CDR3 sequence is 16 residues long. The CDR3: CASSQEGLARTDTQYF. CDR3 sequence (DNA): TGCGCCAGCAGCCAAGAGGGGCTAGCGCGCACAGATACGCAGTATTTT.

The CDR3 nucleotides read TGTGCCAGTAGTATCTACAGCGACTATGGCTACACCTTC. Protein: CASSIYSDYGYTF. The chain employs TRBV19 and TRBJ1-2; D remains ambiguous. Germline values: CDR1 LNHDA, CDR2 SQIVND (reference sequence). This CDR3 contains 13 residues. V lost 3 bases to trimming and J lost 3 bases, with 8 bases between them.

The CDR3 reads CASSWQGTESGNTIYF. CDR3 DNA: TGCGCCAGCAGCTGGCAGGGGACGGAATCTGGAAACACCATATATTTT. This chain uses TRBV5-1 with TRBJ1-3; the D gene is possibly TRBD1 (6 bases). V dropped 3 bases and J dropped 1 base, with 14 bases sitting between them. CDR3 length: 16 residues. The germline CDR1 and CDR2 sequences are SGHRS and YFSETQ. Using reference TRBV5-1 and TRBJ1-3 for the parts outside the CDR3, the full variable domain is KAGVTQTPRYLIKTRGQQVTLSCSPISGHRSVSWYQQTPGQGLQFLFEYFSETQRNKGNFPGRFSGRQFSNSRSEMNVSTLELGDSALYLCASSWQGTESGNTIYFGEGSWLTVV.

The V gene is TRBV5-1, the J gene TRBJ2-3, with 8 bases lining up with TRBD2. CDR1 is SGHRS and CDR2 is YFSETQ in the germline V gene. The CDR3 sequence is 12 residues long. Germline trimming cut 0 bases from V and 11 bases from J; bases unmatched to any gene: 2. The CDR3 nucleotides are TGCGCCAGCAGCTTGGATGCGGGGGGGCAGTATTTT. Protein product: CASSLDAGGQYF.

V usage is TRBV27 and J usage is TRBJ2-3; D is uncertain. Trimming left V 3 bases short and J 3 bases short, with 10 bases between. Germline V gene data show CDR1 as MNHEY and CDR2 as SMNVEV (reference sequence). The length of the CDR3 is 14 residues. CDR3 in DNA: TGTGCCAGCAGTTTGTTGACCGAGACAGATACGCAGTATTTT. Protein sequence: CASSLLTETDTQYF.

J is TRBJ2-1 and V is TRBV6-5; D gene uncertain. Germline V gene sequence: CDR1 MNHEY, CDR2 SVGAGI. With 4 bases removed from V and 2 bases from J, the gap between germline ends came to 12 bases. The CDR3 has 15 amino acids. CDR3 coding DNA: TGTGCCAGCAGTTCCCTTGTGGGTACCTACAATGAGCAGTTCTTC. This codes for CASSSLVGTYNEQFF.

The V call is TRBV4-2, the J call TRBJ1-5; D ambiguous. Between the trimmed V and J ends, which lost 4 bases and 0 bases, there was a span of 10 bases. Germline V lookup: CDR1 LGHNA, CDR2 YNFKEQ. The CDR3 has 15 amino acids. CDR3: CASSLREYSNQPQHF. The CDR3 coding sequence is TGTGCCAGCAGCCTCCGGGAGTATAGCAATCAGCCCCAGCATTTT.

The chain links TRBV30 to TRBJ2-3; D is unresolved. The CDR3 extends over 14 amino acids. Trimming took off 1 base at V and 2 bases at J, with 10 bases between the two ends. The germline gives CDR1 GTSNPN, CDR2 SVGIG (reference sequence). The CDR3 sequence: CAWSAAPNTDTQYF. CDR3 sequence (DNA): TGTGCCTGGAGTGCAGCACCGAACACAGATACGCAGTATTTT.

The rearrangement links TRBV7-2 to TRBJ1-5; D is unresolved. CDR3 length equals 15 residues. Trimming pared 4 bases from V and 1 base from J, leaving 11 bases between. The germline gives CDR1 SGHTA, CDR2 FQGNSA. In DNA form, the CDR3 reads TGTGCCAGCAGCTCCCAGGACGGGAGCAATCAGCCCCAGCATTTT. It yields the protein CASSSQDGSNQPQHF.

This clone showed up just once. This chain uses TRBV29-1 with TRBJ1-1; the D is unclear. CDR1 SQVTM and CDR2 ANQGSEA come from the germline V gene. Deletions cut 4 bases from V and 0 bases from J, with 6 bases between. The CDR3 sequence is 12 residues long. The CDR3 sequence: CSVATMNTEAFF. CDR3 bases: TGCAGCGTTGCTACCATGAACACTGAAGCTTTCTTT.

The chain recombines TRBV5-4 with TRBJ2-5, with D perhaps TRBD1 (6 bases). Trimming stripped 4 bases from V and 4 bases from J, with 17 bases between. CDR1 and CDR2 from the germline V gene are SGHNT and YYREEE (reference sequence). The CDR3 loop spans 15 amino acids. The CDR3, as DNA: TGTGCCAGCAGCGGAGGAGTTGGGGGCAGAGAGACCCAGTACTTC. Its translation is CASSGGVGGRETQYF.

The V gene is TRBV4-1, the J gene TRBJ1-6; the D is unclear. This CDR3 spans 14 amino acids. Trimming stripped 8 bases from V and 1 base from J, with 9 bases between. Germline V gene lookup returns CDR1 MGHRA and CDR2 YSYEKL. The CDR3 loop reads CASQKESYNSPLHF. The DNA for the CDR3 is TGCGCCAGCCAAAAGGAATCCTATAATTCACCCCTCCACTTT.

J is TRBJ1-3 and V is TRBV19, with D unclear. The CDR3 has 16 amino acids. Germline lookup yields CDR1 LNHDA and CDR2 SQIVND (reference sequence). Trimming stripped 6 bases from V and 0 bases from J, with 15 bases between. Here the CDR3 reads CASRETILGSGNTIYF. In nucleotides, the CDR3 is TGTGCCAGTAGGGAAACGATATTGGGCTCTGGAAACACCATATATTTT.

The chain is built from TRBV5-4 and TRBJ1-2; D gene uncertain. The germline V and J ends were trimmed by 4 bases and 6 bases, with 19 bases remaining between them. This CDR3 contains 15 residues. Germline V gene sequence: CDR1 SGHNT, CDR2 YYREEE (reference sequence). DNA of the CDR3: TGTGCCAGCAGCAGACCCGATACGACGGACGATGGCTACACCTTC. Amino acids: CASSRPDTTDDGYTF.

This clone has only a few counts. Here the CDR3 reads CSGRDRVGAAFF. The DNA of the CDR3 is TGCAGCGGAAGAGACAGGGTCGGAGCAGCTTTCTTT. The gene calls are TRBV29-1 and TRBJ1-1, with 7 positions matching TRBD1. With 7 bases clipped from V and 10 bases from J, the junction kept 12 bases outside the gene matches. This CDR3 is 12 amino acids long. CDR1 is SQVTM, CDR2 ANQGSEA, per germline.

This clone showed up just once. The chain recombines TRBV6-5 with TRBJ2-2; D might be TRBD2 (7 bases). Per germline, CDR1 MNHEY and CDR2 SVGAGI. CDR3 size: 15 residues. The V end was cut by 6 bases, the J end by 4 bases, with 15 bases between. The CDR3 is CASSQRGGITGELFF. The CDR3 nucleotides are TGTGCCAGCAGCCAAAGGGGGGGTATCACCGGGGAGCTGTTTTTT.

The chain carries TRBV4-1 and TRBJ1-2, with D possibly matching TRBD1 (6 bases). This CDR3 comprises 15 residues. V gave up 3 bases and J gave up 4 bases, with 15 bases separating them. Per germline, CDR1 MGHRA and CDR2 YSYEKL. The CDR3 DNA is TGCGCCAGCAGCCAGGGCGGCCGGGGGCCCTATGGCTACACCTTC. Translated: CASSQGGRGPYGYTF.

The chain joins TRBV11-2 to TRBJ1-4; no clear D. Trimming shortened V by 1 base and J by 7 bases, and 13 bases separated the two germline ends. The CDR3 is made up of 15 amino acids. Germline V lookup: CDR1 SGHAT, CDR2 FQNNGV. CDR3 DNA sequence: TGTGCCAGCAGCTTAGTGGGCGCGGGTTTTGAAAAACTGTTTTTT. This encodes CASSLVGAGFEKLFF.

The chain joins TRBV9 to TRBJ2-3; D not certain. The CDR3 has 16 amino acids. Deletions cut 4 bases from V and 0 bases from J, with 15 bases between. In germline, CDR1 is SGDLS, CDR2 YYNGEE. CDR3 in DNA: TGTGCCAGCAGCCGGTACCACGCCCAAAGCACAGATACGCAGTATTTT. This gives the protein CASSRYHAQSTDTQYF.

The CDR3 DNA reads TGTGCCACCAGCAGAGATCTTGCCTACGAGCAGTACTTC. This gives the protein CATSRDLAYEQYF. The V call is TRBV15, the J call TRBJ2-7; D ambiguous. V was clipped by 0 bases and J by 2 bases, with 5 bases between them. In germline, CDR1 is LNHNV, CDR2 YYDKDF (reference sequence). The CDR3 has 13 residues.

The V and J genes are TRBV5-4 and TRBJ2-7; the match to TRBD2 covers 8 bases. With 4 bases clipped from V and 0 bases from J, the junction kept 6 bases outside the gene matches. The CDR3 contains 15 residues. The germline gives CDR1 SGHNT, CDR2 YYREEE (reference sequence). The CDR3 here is CASSPFSGDSYEQYF. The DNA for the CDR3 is TGTGCCAGCAGCCCCTTTAGCGGGGACTCCTACGAGCAGTACTTC.

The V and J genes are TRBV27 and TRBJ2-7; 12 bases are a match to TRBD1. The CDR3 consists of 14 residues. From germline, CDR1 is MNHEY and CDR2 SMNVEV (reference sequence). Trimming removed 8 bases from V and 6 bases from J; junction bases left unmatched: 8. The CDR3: CASLAPGQGAEQYF. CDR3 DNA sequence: TGTGCCAGCTTGGCCCCGGGACAGGGGGCCGAGCAGTACTTC.

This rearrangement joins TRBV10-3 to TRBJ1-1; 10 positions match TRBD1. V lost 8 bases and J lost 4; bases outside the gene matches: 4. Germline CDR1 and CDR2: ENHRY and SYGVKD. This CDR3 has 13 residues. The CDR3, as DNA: TGTGCCATCGGGACAGGGGTTAGCACTGAAGCTTTCTTT. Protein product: CAIGTGVSTEAFF.

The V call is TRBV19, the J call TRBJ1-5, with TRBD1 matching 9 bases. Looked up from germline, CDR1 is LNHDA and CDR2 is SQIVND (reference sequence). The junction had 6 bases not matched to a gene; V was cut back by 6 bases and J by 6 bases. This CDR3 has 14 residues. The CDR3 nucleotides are TGTGCCAGTAGCCCGACAGGGGGGCCTCAGCCCCAGCATTTT. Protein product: CASSPTGGPQPQHF.